The rows below give T cell receptor beta chains drawn from one sample of a study of T cells in Graves' hyperthyroidism and ophthalmopathy. TCRdb passed the multiplex PCR reads through MiXCR, listing each CDR3 protein once. The sample lists hundreds of thousands of distinct CDR3 sequences, 45% occurring once. Material for sequencing was peripheral blood or thyroid tissue (not recorded which). These receptors all come from an adult man with Graves' disease, either hyperthyroidism or ophthalmopathy (not recorded which). The CDR3 runs from the conserved cysteine through the conserved F or W. A D gene is named only where the DNA matches it firmly. Clone size is shown for a subset of rows, as once, few, many or a class of expanded clone.

j_call v_call clone_size d_call cdr3_nt cdr3_aa
TRBJ2-2 TRBV12-3/TRBV12-4 few TRBD1 TGTGCCAGCAGTTTAAGGACAGGGAACACCGGGGAGCTGTTTTTT CASSLRTGNTGELFF
TRBJ1-1 TRBV7-9 NA NA TGTGCCAGCAGCTTGGAGGACGGGGCTGAAGCTTTCTTT CASSLEDGAEAFF
TRBJ1-6 TRBV12-3/TRBV12-4 few NA TGTGCCAGCAGTTTCTCCATATCCAGGAATTCACCCCTCCACTTT CASSFSISRNSPLHF
TRBJ1-4 TRBV7-9 NA TRBD1 TGTGCCAGCAGCCCGGGGGGACAGGGTCGAATCGGAACTAATGAAAAACTGTTTTTT CASSPGGQGRIGTNEKLFF
TRBJ1-2 TRBV24-1 NA NA TGTGCCCTGAGGGGAGCTAACTATGGCTACACCTTC CALRGANYGYTF
TRBJ1-5 TRBV7-3 few NA TGTGCCAGCAGCTTAACCGCAGGGGAAGGTCAGCCCCAGCATTTT CASSLTAGEGQPQHF
TRBJ1-2 TRBV25-1 NA TRBD1 TGTGCCAGCAGTTCGGGACAGAGATTGTATGGCTACACCTTC CASSSGQRLYGYTF
TRBJ1-1 TRBV6-5 NA TRBD1 TGTGCCAGCAGTTCCGCCGGGACAGCCGCCCCGAACACTGAAGCTTTCTTT CASSSAGTAAPNTEAFF
TRBJ1-2 TRBV29-1 many TRBD1 TGCAGCGTTGCCGGGACAGAAATCGATGGCTACACCTTC CSVAGTEIDGYTF
TRBJ2-5 TRBV20-1 many TRBD2 TGCAGTGCTAGAGGACTAGCTGGAGAGACCCAGTACTTC CSARGLAGETQYF
TRBJ1-5 TRBV19 NA NA TGTGCCAGTAGCCAAAGGGCTGGCAATCAGCCCCAGCATTTT CASSQRAGNQPQHF
TRBJ1-1 TRBV29-1 NA NA TGCAGCGTTGGTGGGGGGGGGCGAGAAGCTTTCTTT CSVGGGGREAFF
TRBJ1-6 TRBV7-9 NA NA TGCGCCAGCAGCCAAGTCGTTAATTCACCCCTCCACTTT CASSQVVNSPLHF
TRBJ2-6 TRBV7-9 NA TRBD2 TGTGCCAGCAGTGAAGCACGAGGACTAGCGGGGTGGGGTTATGGGGCCAACGTCCTGACTTTC CASSEARGLAGWGYGANVLTF
TRBJ1-2 TRBV19 NA NA TGTGCCAGTAGTATGGGGCAGCGTGACGGCTACACCTTC CASSMGQRDGYTF
TRBJ1-5 TRBV7-9 NA NA TGTGCCAGCAGCCAAGATTTAGGGTTGGATCAGCCCCAGCATTTT CASSQDLGLDQPQHF
TRBJ1-6 TRBV2 once NA TGTGCCAGCAGTGCCCTCGGGGTTCGGCTCCTCCACTTT CASSALGVRLLHF
TRBJ2-7 TRBV25-1 once NA TGTGCCAGCAAGGGGCAGGCCGAATACGAGCAGTACTTC CASKGQAEYEQYF